This T cell receptor beta chain was found in a study of blood T cells in healthy people across ages. Broader study findings: In the absence of known donor CMV status, changes in expanded clonotypes were possibly confounded.

The CDR3 is made up of 15 amino acids. Germline CDR1 is SNHLY and CDR2 is FYNNEI. It was with a sample-barcoded 5' primer and a J-beta primer mix that a second PCR of about 7 to 12 cycles was run. Each sample provided no less than 2.5 million CDR3-containing paired-end reads. TCRdb analysed the 5' RACE reads with MiXCR anew, one entry per CDR3 protein. The table records hundreds of thousands of distinct CDR3 sequences, more than 45% of them present only once. Note on this clonotype: Its antigen is undetermined. The junction differs from germline at one of its ends, possibly a read error.

The J gene is TRBJ2-6, the V gene TRBV2, with a tentative D call TRBD1 (5 bases). Sequenced input: blood. This TCR came from a woman older than 75 in good health. CDR3 residues: CANSGAGTGANVLTF. The DNA of the CDR3 is TGTGCCAACAGTGGGGCAGGGACTGGGGCCAACGTCCTGACTTTC.